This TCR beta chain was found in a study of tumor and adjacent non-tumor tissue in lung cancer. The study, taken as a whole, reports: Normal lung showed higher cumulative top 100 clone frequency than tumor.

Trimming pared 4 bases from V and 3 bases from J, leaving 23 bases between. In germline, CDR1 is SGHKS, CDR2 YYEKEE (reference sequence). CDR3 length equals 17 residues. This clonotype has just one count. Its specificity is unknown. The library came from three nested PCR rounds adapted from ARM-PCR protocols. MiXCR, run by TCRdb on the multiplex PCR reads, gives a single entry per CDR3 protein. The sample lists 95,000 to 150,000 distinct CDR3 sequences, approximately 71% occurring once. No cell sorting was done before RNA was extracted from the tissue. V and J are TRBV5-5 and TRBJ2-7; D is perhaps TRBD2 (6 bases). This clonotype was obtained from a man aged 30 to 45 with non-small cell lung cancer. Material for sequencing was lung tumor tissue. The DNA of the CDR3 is TGTGCCAGCAGCCCCAACCCTTCCTCTTGCGGGGTCTACGAGCAGTACTTC. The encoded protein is CASSPNPSSCGVYEQYF. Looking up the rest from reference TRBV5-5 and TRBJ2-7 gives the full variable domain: DAGVTQSPTHLIKTRGQQVTLRCSPISGHKSVSWYQQVLGQGPQFIFQYYEKEERGRGNFPDRFSARQFPNYSSELNVNALLLGDSALYLCASSPNPSSCGVYEQYFGPGTRLTVT.